This T cell receptor beta chain appears in the sequencing data of a study of blood T cell repertoires in COVID-19. As for the study in general: COVID-19 samples from acute and convalescent phases originated in the United States, Italy and Spain.

Profiled with immunoSEQ multiplex PCR; TCRdb holds only in-frame clones, not every one. The sample holds about 250,000 clones; around 88% are singletons and the top ten take roughly 6%. The CDR3 is made up of 16 amino acids. V lost 0 bases to trimming and J lost 5 bases; unmatched junction nucleotides: 3. Germline CDR1 and CDR2: LNHNV and YYDKDF (reference sequence). Enrollment of patients from Seattle took place during active infection, with longitudinal follow-up. Sequenced: peripheral blood. V usage is TRBV15 and J usage is TRBJ2-1, with 11 nucleotides matching TRBD2. This receptor was taken from a woman in her thirties with COVID-19, enrolled during active disease. This chain's CDR3 is CATSRDLAGGNNEQFF. The CDR3 DNA is TGTGCCACCAGCAGAGATCTAGCGGGAGGAAACAATGAGCAGTTCTTC.